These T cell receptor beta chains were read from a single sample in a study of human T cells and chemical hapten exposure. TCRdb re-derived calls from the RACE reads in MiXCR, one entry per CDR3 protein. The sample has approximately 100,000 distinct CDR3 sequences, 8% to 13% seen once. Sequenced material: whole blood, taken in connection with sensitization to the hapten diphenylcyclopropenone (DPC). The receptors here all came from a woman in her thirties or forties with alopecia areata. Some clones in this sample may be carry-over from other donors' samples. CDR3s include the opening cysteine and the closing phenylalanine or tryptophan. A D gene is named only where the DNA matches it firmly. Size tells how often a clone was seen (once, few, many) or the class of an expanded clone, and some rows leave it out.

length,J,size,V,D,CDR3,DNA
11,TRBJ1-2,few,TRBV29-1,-,CSVGGEDGYTF,TGCAGCGTTGGTGGGGAGGATGGCTACACCTTC
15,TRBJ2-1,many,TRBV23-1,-,CASSPDVSHYNEQFF,TGCGCCAGCAGCCCGGACGTCAGTCACTACAATGAGCAGTTCTTC
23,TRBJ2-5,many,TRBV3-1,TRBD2,CASSLGSAGTSGSRDMVRETQYF,TGTGCCAGCAGCCTAGGGTCTGCCGGGACTAGCGGGAGTCGGGATATGGTGAGAGAGACCCAGTACTTC
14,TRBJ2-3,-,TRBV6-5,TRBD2,CASTGAGGKDTQYF,TGTGCCAGCACCGGGGCGGGAGGGAAAGATACGCAGTATTTT
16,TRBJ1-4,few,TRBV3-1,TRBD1,CASSQRTTGGGEKLFF,TGTGCCAGCAGCCAGAGGACGACAGGGGGAGGTGAAAAACTGTTTTTT
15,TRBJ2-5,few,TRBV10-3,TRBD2,CAISEPLAGEETQYF,TGTGCCATCAGTGAGCCCCTAGCGGGGGAAGAGACCCAGTACTTC
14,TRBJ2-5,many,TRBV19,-,CASSSPRGGETQYF,TGTGCCAGTAGCTCCCCCCGCGGCGGGGAGACCCAGTACTTC
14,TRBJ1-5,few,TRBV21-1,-,CASSTRERNQPQHF,TGTGCCAGCAGCACCAGGGAGCGCAATCAGCCCCAGCATTTT
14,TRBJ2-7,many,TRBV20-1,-,CSASRDGSSYEQYF,TGCAGTGCTAGTCGGGACGGAAGCTCCTACGAGCAGTACTTC
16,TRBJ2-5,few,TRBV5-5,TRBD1,CASSFTVTGGQETQYF,TGTGCCAGCAGCTTCACGGTGACAGGGGGCCAAGAGACCCAGTACTTC
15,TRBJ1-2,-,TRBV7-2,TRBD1,CASSPMGQRNYGYTF,TGTGCCAGCAGCCCAATGGGACAGCGGAACTATGGCTACACCTTC
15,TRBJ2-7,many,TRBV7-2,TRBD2,CASNTPGPAGGEQYF,TGTGCCAGCAACACTCCGGGCCCCGCCGGGGGGGAGCAGTACTTC
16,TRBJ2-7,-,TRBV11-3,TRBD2,CASSQGLAGGPYEQYF,TGTGCCAGCAGTCAGGGACTAGCGGGAGGGCCCTACGAGCAGTACTTC
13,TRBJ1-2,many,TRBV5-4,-,CASSLGEGYGYTF,TGTGCCAGCAGCTTGGGGGAGGGCTATGGCTACACCTTC
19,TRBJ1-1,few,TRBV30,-,CAWSVFGGELSIQNTEAFF,TGTGCCTGGAGTGTTTTCGGAGGAGAACTATCCATACAGAACACTGAAGCTTTCTTT
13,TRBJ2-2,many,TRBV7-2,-,CASSLEQAGELFF,TGTGCCAGCAGCTTAGAACAAGCCGGCGAGCTGTTTTTT
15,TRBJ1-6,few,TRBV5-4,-,CASSLELGEFGAIHF,TGTGCCAGCAGCTTGGAGCTCGGGGAATTCGGGGCCATCCACTTT
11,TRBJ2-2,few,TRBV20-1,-,CSALVPGELFF,TGCAGTGCACTCGTCCCCGGGGAGCTGTTTTTT
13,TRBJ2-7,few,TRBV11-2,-,CASSPDGTYEQYF,TGTGCCAGCAGCCCGGACGGAACCTACGAGCAGTACTTC
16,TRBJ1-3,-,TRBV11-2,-,CASSYRQSFSGNTIYF,TGTGCCAGCAGCTATCGACAGTCCTTCTCTGGAAACACCATATATTTT
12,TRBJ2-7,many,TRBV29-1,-,CSGGILGGEQYF,TGCAGCGGGGGTATATTGGGTGGCGAGCAGTACTTC
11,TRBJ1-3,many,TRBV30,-,CAWIPGNTIYF,TGTGCCTGGATTCCGGGAAACACCATATATTTT